The TCR beta chain under discussion was sequenced for a study of cytomegalovirus exposure and HLA in healthy donors. This clone was found once. Its antigen is not identified. Unmatched junction bases numbered 7, after V lost 8 bases and J lost 4 bases. The CDR3 is 14 residues long. Looked up from germline, CDR1 is LGHNA and CDR2 is YNFKEQ. Study-wide findings and caveats: For most TCR sequences rarity was the rule, although some public TCRs occurred in many donors. Information on immune exposure was restricted to one variable (CMV serostatus).

PCR used 60 Vbeta primers and 13 Jbeta primers. Study processing details: A later analysis tallied some 84 million unique TCR beta chains, about 11 million of them shared. The repertoire was sequenced with immunoSEQ multiplex PCR; TCRdb's copy has only in-frame clones and lacks some. For V, J and clone size, that table is used; D and trimming come from the DNA. The table has some 140,000 clones, about three quarters seen once; the top ten hold 1% to 1.5%. The gene calls are TRBV4-2 and TRBJ2-5; 10 bases line up with TRBD2. The sequencing input was PBMCs. The receptor's source is a woman aged 40 to 50 in good health and CMV-seronegative. The DNA for the CDR3 is TGTGCCAGCGGACTAGCGGTATCTGGAGAGACCCAGTACTTC. Amino acid sequence: CASGLAVSGETQYF.